This entry lists 13 T cell receptor beta chains sequenced from one sample in a study of cytomegalovirus exposure and HLA in healthy donors. A multiplex PCR was run with 60 Vbeta primers and 13 Jbeta primers. Assay used: immunoSEQ multiplex PCR; TCRdb lists only in-frame clones, some missing. The profile shows 140,000 to 150,000 clones, 60% to 85% of them singletons. The material sequenced was PBMCs. The origin of the receptors is a man aged 35 to 55 in good health and CMV-seropositive.

The J gene is TRBJ2-7, the V gene TRBV27; 14 bases are shared with TRBD2. The V gene end was trimmed by 4 bases and the J gene end by 7 bases; junction bases not matched to a gene: 9. Germline CDR1 is MNHEY and CDR2 is SMNVEV (reference sequence). The CDR3 is 16 amino acids. The CDR3 bases are TGTGCCAGCAGTTCCGGGACTAGCGGGAGTGCTGGGGAGCAGTACTTC. It encodes CASSSGTSGSAGEQYF.

V gene TRBV10-3 combines with J gene TRBJ2-5; TRBD1 matches at 9 bases. Germline trimming cut 2 bases from V and 2 bases from J; bases unmatched to any gene: 9. Germline assignment: CDR1 ENHRY and CDR2 SYGVKD. This CDR3 has 17 amino acids. The CDR3 nucleotides read TGTGCCATCAGTGAGCCGTACAGGGGGCGAGAACAAGAGACCCAGTACTTC. Translating gives CAISEPYRGREQETQYF.

This chain uses TRBV7-3 with TRBJ2-1, with 12 bases that match TRBD2. Germline CDR1 and CDR2: SGHTA and FQGTGA. V trimming: 4 bases; J trimming: 4 bases; junction bases outside the gene matches: 5. This CDR3 is 16 amino acids long. CDR3 in DNA: TGTGCCAGCAGCTCCACCGGGACTAGCGGGTACAATGAGCAGTTCTTC. Its translation: CASSSTGTSGYNEQFF.

The rearrangement uses TRBV7-2 and TRBJ2-7, with TRBD2 identical over 9 bases. Germline-derived CDR1 and CDR2 are SGHTA and FQGNSA. This CDR3 has 14 residues. The trim removed 6 bases at V and 6 bases at J, leaving 9 bases unmatched. The CDR3 DNA sequence: TGTGCCAGCAGTTCGATCTTTAGCGGGAGCGAGCAGTACTTC. Amino acids: CASSSIFSGSEQYF. The full variable domain, with the rest looked up from reference TRBV7-2 and TRBJ2-7, is GAGVSQSPSNKVTEKGKDVELRCDPISGHTALYWYRQSLGQGLEFLIYFQGNSAPDKSGLPSDRFSAERTGGSVSTLTIQRTQQEDSAVYLCASSSIFSGSEQYFGPGTRLTVT.

This chain connects TRBV7-2 to TRBJ1-2, with 8 bases fitting TRBD1. CDR1 and CDR2 from the germline V gene are SGHTA and FQGNSA. With V trimmed by 5 bases and J by 4 bases, 9 bases remained unmatched. The CDR3 is made up of 15 amino acids. The CDR3 DNA sequence: TGTGCCAGCAGCCTTTGGACAGGGTCGGGCTATGGCTACACCTTC. This codes for CASSLWTGSGYGYTF.

The chain has TRBV6-6 and TRBJ2-7; 10 bases agree with TRBD2. The germline V gene has CDR1 MNHNY and CDR2 SVGAGI (reference sequence). The CDR3 spans 16 residues. The V segment lost 0 bases and the J segment 3 bases; nucleotides outside the gene matches: 5. CDR3 residues: CASSYSPSSGSYEQYF. CDR3 DNA: TGTGCCAGCAGTTACTCCCCCTCTAGCGGGAGCTACGAGCAGTACTTC.

The chain carries TRBV11-2 and TRBJ2-2; unclear D gene. Germline CDR1 is SGHAT and CDR2 is FQNNGV. V was shortened by 5 bases and J by 4 bases, with 8 bases between the two germline ends. The CDR3 is 13 amino acids. This chain's CDR3 is CASSPQITGELFF. DNA of the CDR3: TGTGCCAGCAGCCCCCAGATCACCGGGGAGCTGTTTTTT.

This clone turned up a few times. V usage is TRBV21-1 and J usage is TRBJ2-5; the DNA was not compared with TRBD2, the D call given in the table. TRBV21-1 is an annotated pseudogene. This CDR3 contains 13 residues. Here the CDR3 reads CASRPSDLETQYF. The CDR3 DNA reads as TGTGCCAGCAGGCCAAGCGATCTAGAGACCCAGTACTTC.

This clone was counted once. This CDR3 is CASSLVGLSGNTIYF. Written as DNA, the CDR3 is TGTGCCAGCAGCTTAGTTGGGCTATCTGGAAACACCATATATTTT. The chain recombines TRBV7-9 with TRBJ1-3; D is ambiguous. Germline-derived CDR1 and CDR2 are SEHNR and FQNEAQ (reference sequence). This CDR3 contains 15 residues. Trimming removed 1 base from V and 1 base from J, with 8 bases in between. Together with reference TRBV7-9 and TRBJ1-3, the CDR3 gives the full variable domain: DTGVSQNPRHKITKRGQNVTFRCDPISEHNRLYWYRQTLGQGPEFLTYFQNEAQLEKSRLLSDRFSAERPKGSFSTLEIQRTEQGDSAMYLCASSLVGLSGNTIYFGEGSWLTVV.

This rearrangement joins TRBV6-1 to TRBJ2-2; TRBD1 matches 7 bases. The CDR3 loop spans 13 amino acids. V lost 6 bases and J lost 6; bases outside the gene matches: 4. Germline lookup yields CDR1 MNHNS and CDR2 SASEGT. Written as DNA, the CDR3 is TGTGCCAGCAGCGACAGGGCCGCCGGGGAGCTGTTTTTT. Encoded protein: CASSDRAAGELFF.

Here the CDR3 reads CASSYTGVYEQYF. The CDR3 bases are TGTGCCAGCAGTTACACAGGGGTCTACGAGCAGTACTTC. This sequence joins TRBV5-6 and TRBJ2-7, with TRBD1 identical over 7 bases. The CDR3 runs 13 residues. The ends lost 5 bases at V and 3 bases at J; junction bases unmatched: 5. Germline V CDR1 and CDR2: SGHDT, YYEEEE.

The chain joins TRBV7-2 to TRBJ1-4; TRBD1 matches at 7 bases. Germline V gene lookup returns CDR1 SGHTA and CDR2 FQGNSA. The CDR3 length is 15 residues. Trimming took 4 bases from V and 7 from J; bases not matched to a gene: 9. CDR3 sequence reads: CASSSVTGAGEKLFF. As DNA, the CDR3 is TGTGCCAGCAGCTCGGTAACAGGGGCTGGTGAAAAACTGTTTTTT.

The rearrangement links TRBV5-6 to TRBJ1-6; D may be TRBD1 (6 bases). CDR3 size: 18 residues. The V end was cut by 4 bases, the J end by 0 bases, with 17 bases between. Germline CDR1 reads SGHDT; CDR2 reads YYEEEE. Here the CDR3 DNA reads TGTGCCAGCAGCCCCGCACAGGGTTTTCGCTCCTATAATTCACCCCTCCACTTT. Translating gives CASSPAQGFRSYNSPLHF.